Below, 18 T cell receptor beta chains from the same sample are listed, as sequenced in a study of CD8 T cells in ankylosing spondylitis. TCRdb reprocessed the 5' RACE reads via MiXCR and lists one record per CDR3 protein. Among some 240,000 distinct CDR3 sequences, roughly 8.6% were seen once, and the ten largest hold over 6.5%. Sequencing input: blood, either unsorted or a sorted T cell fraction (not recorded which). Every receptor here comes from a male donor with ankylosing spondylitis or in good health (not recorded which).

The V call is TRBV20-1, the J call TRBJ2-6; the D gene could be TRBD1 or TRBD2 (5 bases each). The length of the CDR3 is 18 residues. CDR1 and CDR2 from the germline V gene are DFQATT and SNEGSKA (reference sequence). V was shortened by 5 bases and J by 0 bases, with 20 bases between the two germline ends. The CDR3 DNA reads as TGCAGTGCTCCCCAGACTCTGGGGACGAGCTCTGGGGCCAACGTCCTGACTTTC. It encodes CSAPQTLGTSSGANVLTF.

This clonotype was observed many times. CDR3: CASSVFAGAGNIQYF. The CDR3 DNA reads as TGTGCCAGCAGCGTTTTCGCGGGGGCTGGAAACATTCAGTACTTC. This rearrangement joins TRBV9 to TRBJ2-4, with TRBD2 as a possible D gene (7 bases). The germline gives CDR1 SGDLS, CDR2 YYNGEE. This CDR3 spans 15 amino acids. Trimming stripped 2 bases from V and 6 bases from J, with 15 bases between.

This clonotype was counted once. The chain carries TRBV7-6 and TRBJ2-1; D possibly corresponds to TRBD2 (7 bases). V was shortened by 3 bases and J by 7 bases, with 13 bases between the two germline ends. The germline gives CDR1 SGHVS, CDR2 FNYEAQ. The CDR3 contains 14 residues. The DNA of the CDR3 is TGTGCCAGCAGCTTCCGGGGGGCTGAGAATGAGCAGTTCTTC. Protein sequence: CASSFRGAENEQFF.

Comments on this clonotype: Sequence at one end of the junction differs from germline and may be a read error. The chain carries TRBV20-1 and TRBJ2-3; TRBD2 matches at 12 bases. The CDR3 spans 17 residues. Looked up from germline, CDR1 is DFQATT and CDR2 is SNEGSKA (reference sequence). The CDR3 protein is CCARAGTSGWIRDTQYF. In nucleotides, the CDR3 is TGCTGTGCTCGCGCCGGGACTAGCGGGTGGATAAGGGATACGCAGTATTTT.

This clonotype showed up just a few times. The CDR3 here is CASSYRTSGRDEQYF. The CDR3 nucleotides read TGTGCCAGCAGCTACCGGACTAGCGGGAGGGACGAGCAGTACTTC. The chain is built from TRBV7-9 and TRBJ2-7; 15 bases line up with TRBD2. The junction had 3 bases not matched to a gene; V was cut back by 4 bases and J by 5 bases. The CDR3 runs 15 residues. Germline CDR1 and CDR2: SEHNR and FQNEAQ (reference sequence). The entire variable domain, with the rest obtained from reference TRBV7-9 and TRBJ2-7, is as follows: DTGVSQNPRHKITKRGQNVTFRCDPISEHNRLYWYRQTLGQGPEFLTYFQNEAQLEKSRLLSDRFSAERPKGSFSTLEIQRTEQGDSAMYLCASSYRTSGRDEQYFGPGTRLTVT.

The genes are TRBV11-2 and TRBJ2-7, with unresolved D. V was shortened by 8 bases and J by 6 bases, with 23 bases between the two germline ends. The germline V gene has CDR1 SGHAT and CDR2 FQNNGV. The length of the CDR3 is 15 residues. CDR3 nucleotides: TGTGCCAGCCAGACTGCCCACTCTACCGCCGCCGAGCAGTACTTC. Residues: CASQTAHSTAAEQYF.

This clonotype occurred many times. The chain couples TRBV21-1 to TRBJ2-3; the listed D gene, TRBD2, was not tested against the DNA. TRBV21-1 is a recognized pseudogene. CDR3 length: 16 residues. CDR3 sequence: CASSKVKGLADDTQYF. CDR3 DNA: TGTGCCAGCAGCAAAGTAAAAGGACTAGCGGACGATACGCAGTATTTT.

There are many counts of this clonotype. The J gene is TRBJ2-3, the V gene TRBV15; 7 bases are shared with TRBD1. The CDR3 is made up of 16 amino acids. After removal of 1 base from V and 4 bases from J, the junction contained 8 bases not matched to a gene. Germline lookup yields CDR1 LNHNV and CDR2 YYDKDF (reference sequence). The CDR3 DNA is TGTGCCACCAGCAGAGGTGCAGGGGGAAGCGCAGATACGCAGTATTTT. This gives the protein CATSRGAGGSADTQYF.

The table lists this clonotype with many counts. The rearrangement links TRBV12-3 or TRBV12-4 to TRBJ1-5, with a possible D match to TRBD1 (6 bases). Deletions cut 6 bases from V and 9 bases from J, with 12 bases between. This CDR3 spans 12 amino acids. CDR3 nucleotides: TGTGCCAGCAGACAGGACAGTGGGCCCCAGCATTTT. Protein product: CASRQDSGPQHF.

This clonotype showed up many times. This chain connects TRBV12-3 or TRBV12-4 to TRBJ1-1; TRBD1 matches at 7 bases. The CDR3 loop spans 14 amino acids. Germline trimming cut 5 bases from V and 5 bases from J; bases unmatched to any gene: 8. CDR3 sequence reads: CASSPGGGGTEAFF. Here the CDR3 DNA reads TGTGCCAGCAGTCCAGGAGGGGGCGGGACTGAAGCTTTCTTT.

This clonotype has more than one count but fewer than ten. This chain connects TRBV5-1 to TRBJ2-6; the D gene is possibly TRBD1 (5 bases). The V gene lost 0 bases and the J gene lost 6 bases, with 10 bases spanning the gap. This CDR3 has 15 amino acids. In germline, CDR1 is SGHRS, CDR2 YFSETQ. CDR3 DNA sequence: TGCGCCAGCAGCTTGGAGGGGCTCCCGGCCAACGTCCTGACTTTC. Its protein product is CASSLEGLPANVLTF.

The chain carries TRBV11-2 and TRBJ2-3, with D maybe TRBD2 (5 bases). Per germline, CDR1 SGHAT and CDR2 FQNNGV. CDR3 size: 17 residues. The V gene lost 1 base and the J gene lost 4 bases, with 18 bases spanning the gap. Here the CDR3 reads CASSLVRGSFRADTQYF. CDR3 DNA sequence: TGTGCCAGCAGCTTAGTTCGAGGGAGTTTTCGCGCAGATACGCAGTATTTT.

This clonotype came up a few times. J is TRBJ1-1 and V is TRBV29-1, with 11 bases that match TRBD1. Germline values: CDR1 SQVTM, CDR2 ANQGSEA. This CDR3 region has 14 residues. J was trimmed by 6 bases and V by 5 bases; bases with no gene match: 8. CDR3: CSVRTGGGRAEAFF. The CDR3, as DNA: TGCAGCGTTCGGACAGGGGGCGGCAGGGCTGAAGCTTTCTTT.

The CDR3 DNA sequence: TGTGCCAGCAGCTTGTGGACTGCGAACACCGGGGAGCTGTTTTTT. It codes for CASSLWTANTGELFF. V is TRBV7-9 and J is TRBJ2-2, with D possibly TRBD2 on 5 matching bases. Germline V gene lookup returns CDR1 SEHNR and CDR2 FQNEAQ (reference sequence). Trimming pared 3 bases from V and 0 bases from J, leaving 8 bases between. CDR3 size: 15 residues.

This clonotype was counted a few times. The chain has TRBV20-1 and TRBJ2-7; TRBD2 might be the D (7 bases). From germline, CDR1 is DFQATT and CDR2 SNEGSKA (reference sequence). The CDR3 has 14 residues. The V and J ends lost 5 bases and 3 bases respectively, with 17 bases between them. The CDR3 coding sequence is TGCAGTGCTTCTCGGGGGGCCGGCAACTACGAGCAGTACTTC. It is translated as CSASRGAGNYEQYF.

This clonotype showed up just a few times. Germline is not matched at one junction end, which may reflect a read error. The CDR3, as DNA: TGTGCTAGCAGCGCTGGACGCACAGATACGCAGTATTTT. It is translated as CASSAGRTDTQYF. The gene calls are TRBV7-7 and TRBJ2-3; no clear D gene. CDR1 is SSHAT, CDR2 FNYEAQ, per germline (reference sequence). This CDR3 is 13 amino acids long.

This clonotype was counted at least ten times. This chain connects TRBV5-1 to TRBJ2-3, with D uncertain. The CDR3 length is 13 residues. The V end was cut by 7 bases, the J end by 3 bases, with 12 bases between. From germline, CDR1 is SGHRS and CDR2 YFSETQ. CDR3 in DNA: TGCGCCAGCTCCACTTCTGAGACAGATACGCAGTATTTT. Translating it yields CASSTSETDTQYF.

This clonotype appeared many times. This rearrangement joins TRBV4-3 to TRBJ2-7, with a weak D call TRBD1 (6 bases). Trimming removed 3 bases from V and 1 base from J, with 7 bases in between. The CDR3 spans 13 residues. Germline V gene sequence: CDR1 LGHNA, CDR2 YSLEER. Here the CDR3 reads CASSQDSSYEQYF. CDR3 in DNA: TGCGCCAGCAGCCAGGACAGTTCCTACGAGCAGTACTTC.